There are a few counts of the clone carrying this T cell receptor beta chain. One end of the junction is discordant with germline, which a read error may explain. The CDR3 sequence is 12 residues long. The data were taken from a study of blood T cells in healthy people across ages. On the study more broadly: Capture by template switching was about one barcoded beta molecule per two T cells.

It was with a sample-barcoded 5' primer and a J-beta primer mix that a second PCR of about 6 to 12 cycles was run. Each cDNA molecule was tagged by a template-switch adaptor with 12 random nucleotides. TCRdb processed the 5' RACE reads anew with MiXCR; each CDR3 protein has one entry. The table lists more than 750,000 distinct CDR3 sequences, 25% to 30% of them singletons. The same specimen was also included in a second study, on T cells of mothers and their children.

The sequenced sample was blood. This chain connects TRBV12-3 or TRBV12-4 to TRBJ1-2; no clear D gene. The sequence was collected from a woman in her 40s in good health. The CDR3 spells CVSRRGVYGYTF. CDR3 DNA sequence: TGTGTCAGCAGACGTGGAGTGTATGGCTACACCTTC.